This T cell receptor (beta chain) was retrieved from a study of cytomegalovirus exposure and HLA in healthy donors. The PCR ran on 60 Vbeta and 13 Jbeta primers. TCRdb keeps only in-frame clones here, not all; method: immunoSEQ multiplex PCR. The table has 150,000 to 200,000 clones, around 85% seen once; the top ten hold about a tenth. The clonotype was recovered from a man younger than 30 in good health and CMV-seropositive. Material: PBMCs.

The CDR3 spells CASNKGGSEQYF. The CDR3 DNA sequence: TGTGCCAGCAACAAGGGAGGGTCCGAGCAGTACTTC. The V and J genes are TRBV6-1 and TRBJ2-7, with 7 bases aligning to TRBD2. CDR3 length: 12 amino acids. The V segment lost 7 bases and the J segment 6 bases; nucleotides outside the gene matches: 6. Per germline, CDR1 MNHNS and CDR2 SASEGT.